This T cell receptor (beta chain) derives from a study of blood T cells in healthy people across ages. It was with a sample-barcoded 5' primer and a J-beta primer mix that a second PCR of roughly 7 to 12 cycles was run. TCRdb re-analysed the 5' RACE reads in MiXCR, keeping a single row per CDR3 protein. The sample lists some 850,000 distinct CDR3 sequences, roughly 26% occurring once. These records were also assigned to another study, of T cells of mothers and their children. According to that study: The sample comes from nine or ten healthy Caucasian donors: mothers and children.

The clonotype originates from a boy aged 5-17 years in good health. Sequenced material: blood.

This CDR3 is CASRPTWRGLLFSTDTQYF. The CDR3 DNA follows: TGTGCCAGCAGACCCACCTGGAGGGGTCTCCTCTTTAGCACAGATACGCAGTATTTT. This rearrangement joins TRBV6-1 to TRBJ2-3; D might be TRBD2 (6 bases). Trimming took 6 bases from V and 0 from J, leaving 25 bases between them. Germline CDR1 MNHNS, CDR2 SASEGT. The CDR3 contains 19 residues.